These 11 T cell receptor beta chains share one sample of origin, sequenced in a study of T cells after yellow fever vaccination. TCRdb re-derived calls from the 5' RACE reads in MiXCR, one entry per CDR3 protein. The sample includes fewer than 450,000 distinct CDR3 sequences, roughly 12% of them seen just once. The sample consisted of PBMCs, taken on the day of the first yellow fever vaccination. The receptors originated from a man between 18 and 35 years old who received the YFV17D yellow fever vaccine.

This clonotype was detected only a few times. The chain has TRBV6-1 and TRBJ1-2, with D possibly being TRBD1 (6 bases). V was pared by 7 bases and J by 3 bases, with 15 bases between. The CDR3 length is 14 residues. The germline gives CDR1 MNHNS, CDR2 SASEGT. The CDR3 loop is CASTRTAEYYGYTF. The CDR3 DNA is TGTGCCAGCACCCGGACAGCAGAATACTATGGCTACACCTTC.

This clonotype has a count of ten or more. The chain uses TRBV5-1 and TRBJ2-5, with 9 positions matching TRBD2. Per germline, CDR1 SGHRS and CDR2 YFSETQ. CDR3 length equals 14 residues. After removal of 4 bases from V and 4 bases from J, the junction contained 5 bases not matched to a gene. The CDR3 nucleotides are TGCGCCAGCAGCCTCGGGCGGGGGGGAGAGACCCAGTACTTC. This encodes CASSLGRGGETQYF.

V is TRBV20-1 and J is TRBJ1-5; D is possibly TRBD1 (6 bases). CDR1 and CDR2 from the germline V gene are DFQATT and SNEGSKA (reference sequence). CDR3 length: 14 amino acids. Trimming took 1 base from V and 0 from J, leaving 7 bases between them. DNA of the CDR3: TGCAGTGCTAGAGGACAGGTTAGCAATCAGCCCCAGCATTTT. Its translation: CSARGQVSNQPQHF.

Ten or more counts support this clonotype. The CDR3 DNA follows: TGTGCCAGCAGCGCGCCAGGAGGGGAGACCCAGTACTTC. Residues: CASSAPGGETQYF. The chain links TRBV9 to TRBJ2-5; D might be TRBD2 (6 bases). Per germline, CDR1 SGDLS and CDR2 YYNGEE. The CDR3 totals 13 residues. The V end lost 3 bases, the J end lost 5 bases, and 11 bases lay between the germline ends.

This sequence joins TRBV7-9 and TRBJ1-3; D remains ambiguous. V was trimmed by 5 bases and J by 0 bases, leaving 11 bases between them. CDR1 and CDR2 (germline): SEHNR, FQNEAQ (reference sequence). CDR3 length: 15 amino acids. The chain's CDR3 is CASSPGGFSGNTIYF. As DNA, the CDR3 is TGTGCCAGCAGCCCCGGCGGCTTCTCTGGAAACACCATATATTTT.

The chain carries TRBV5-1 and TRBJ2-3, with a weak D call TRBD1 (5 bases). This CDR3 region has 15 residues. The germline V and J ends were trimmed by 0 bases and 4 bases, with 12 bases remaining between them. Germline CDR1 SGHRS, CDR2 YFSETQ. The CDR3 nucleotides are TGCGCCAGCAGCTTGGAAGCAGGGCGATCAGATACGCAGTATTTT. Encoded protein: CASSLEAGRSDTQYF.

This chain links TRBV6-5 with TRBJ1-4; a possible D gene is TRBD1 (5 bases). Trimming shortened V by 4 bases and J by 6 bases, and 15 bases separated the two germline ends. The CDR3 runs 15 residues. In germline, CDR1 is MNHEY, CDR2 SVGAGI. CDR3 amino acids: CASSSQRRGHEKLFF. CDR3 DNA sequence: TGTGCCAGCAGTTCCCAGCGAAGGGGACATGAAAAACTGTTTTTT.

About this clonotype itself: Given a much more abundant clone one base away, this may be a read error. The chain carries TRBV29-1 and TRBJ2-3; D possibly corresponds to TRBD2 (6 bases). Germline V CDR1 and CDR2: SQVTM, ANQGSEA. Trimming removed 3 bases at V and 3 bases at J, with 7 bases between. The CDR3 spans 12 residues. CDR3 nucleotides: TGCAGCGTTGACGCGGGGACAGATACGCAGTATTTT. Translated: CSVDAGTDTQYF.

This clonotype was counted a few times. V and J are TRBV12-3 or TRBV12-4 and TRBJ2-7; D not certain. This CDR3 region has 15 residues. V was clipped by 3 bases and J by 4 bases, with 16 bases between them. CDR3 residues: CASSLSGVAPYEQYF. The CDR3 DNA follows: TGTGCCAGCAGTTTGTCAGGCGTAGCACCTTACGAGCAGTACTTC.

In this sample, this clonotype turned up a few times. V and J are TRBV4-3 and TRBJ2-1; TRBD2 might be the D (6 bases). The V gene lost 3 bases and the J gene lost 6 bases, with 18 bases spanning the gap. CDR3 length: 16 residues. The V gene's germline CDR1 is LGHNA and CDR2 YSLEER. The CDR3 loop reads CASSQGDFKGVNEQFF. The CDR3 DNA reads as TGCGCCAGCAGCCAGGGGGACTTCAAAGGAGTCAATGAGCAGTTCTTC.

The V call is TRBV7-2, the J call TRBJ2-2; TRBD2 matches at 7 bases. CDR3 length equals 15 residues. CDR1 and CDR2 from the germline V gene are SGHTA and FQGNSA. J gave up 5 bases and V 3 bases, and 6 bases lay outside the gene matches. The CDR3, as DNA: TGTGCCAGCAGCTTGGGAGGGACGGGTACCGGGGAGCTGTTTTTT. Its protein product is CASSLGGTGTGELFF.